What follows is one T cell receptor beta chain and its context. The target antigen is unknown. The protocol was immunoSEQ multiplex PCR, while the TCRdb copy is restricted to in-frame clones and leaves out a portion. This sample has about 38,000 clones; around 78% occur once, and the top ten carry 7.5% to 9.5%. The time point is: baseline, week 1 (first vaccination visit). The sample's treatment: pre-vaccination baseline after standard-of-care therapy. Each tumor in the donors was a new WHO grade 3 or 4 astrocytoma, IDH1-mutant and ATRX-lost. This specimen comes from a study of a mutant IDH1 vaccine in newly diagnosed glioma. Study-level information: Most patients had radiochemotherapy with temozolomide before enrollment; others had one alone.

V was clipped by 6 bases and J by 2 bases, with 13 bases between them. Germline-derived CDR1 and CDR2 are MNHNS and SASEGT. The CDR3 length is 15 residues. Overall study findings and caveats: Vaccine-induced immune responses were detected in roughly 93% of patients.

This chain connects TRBV6-1 to TRBJ2-2; tentatively, D is TRBD1 (6 bases). This TCR was sampled from a middle-aged man with glioma. Some clones in this sample may be carry-over from other donors' samples. The source was PBMCs, collected from a glioma patient treated with radiotherapy, temozolomide or both. CDR3 residues: CASRGRGGNTGELFF. Written as DNA, the CDR3 is TGTGCCAGCAGGGGAAGAGGGGGTAACACCGGGGAGCTGTTTTTT.